This T cell receptor beta chain was recovered during a study of shared clonotypes between healthy human individuals. Study findings and constraints: Memory subsets generally showed smaller estimated richness than naive subsets did.

About this clone itself: Its specificity is unknown.

Assay: immunoSEQ multiplex PCR; the TCRdb copy retains only in-frame clones and omits some. The data hold roughly 1 million clones, with about four fifths observed a single time. CDR1 is SGHVS and CDR2 is FNYEAQ in the germline V gene. The CDR3 spans 13 residues. Trimming pared 3 bases from V and 6 bases from J, leaving 11 bases between. This sequence originates from a man between 18 and 29 years old in good health. Some clones in this sample may be carry-over from other donors' samples. The material sequenced was memory CD4+ T cells from PBMCs. Sample subset: CD45RA-negative fraction. The rearrangement links TRBV7-6 to TRBJ1-1, with D unclear. CDR3 region: CASSFGWGAEAFF. CDR3 DNA sequence: TGTGCCAGCAGCTTTGGCTGGGGAGCTGAAGCTTTCTTT.